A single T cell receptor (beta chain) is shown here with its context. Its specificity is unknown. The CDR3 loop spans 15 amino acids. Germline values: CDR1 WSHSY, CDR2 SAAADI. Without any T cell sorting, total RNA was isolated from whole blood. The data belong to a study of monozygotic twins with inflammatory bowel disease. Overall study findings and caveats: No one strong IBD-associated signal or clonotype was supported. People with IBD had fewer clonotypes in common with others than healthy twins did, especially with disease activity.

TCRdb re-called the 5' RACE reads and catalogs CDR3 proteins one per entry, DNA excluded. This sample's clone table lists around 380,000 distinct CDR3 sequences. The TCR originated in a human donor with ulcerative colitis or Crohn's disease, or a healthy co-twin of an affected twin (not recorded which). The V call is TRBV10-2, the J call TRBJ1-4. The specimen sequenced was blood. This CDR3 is CASSDMGATNEKLFF.